This T cell receptor beta chain was captured in a study of blood T cell repertoires in COVID-19 (dated by TCRdb to 2018 to 2020). In terms of the full investigation: Collaborator samples came from the United States, Italy and Spain and covered acute and convalescent phases of COVID-19. The sample metadata nearly always contained a de-identified subject ID, COVID-19 status, age in years and sex. HLA class I and class II types, where available, came from metadata supplied by the sample provider rather than from assay-based typing. The dataset comprised deeply sampled blood TCRbeta repertoires from subjects exposed to, actively infected with, or recovered from COVID-19. The repertoires were made available in a free public database intended to serve as a resource for research on the immune response to SARS-CoV-2. The material from the prospective study consisted of cDNA or gDNA derived from T cells, B-cell-depleted T cells, or PBMCs. The samples were drawn from the first 160 participants of the ongoing ImmuneRACE study and from 1,254 subjects provided by 6 global collaborators.

The V end gives up 6 bases and the J end 6 bases, leaving 13 bases in the junction not matched to a gene. The CDR3 covers 16 residues, taking in both the cysteine and the phenylalanine. Just CDR3 DNA is preserved here, 48 bases in frame from base 1. Sequences SGHAT (CDR1) and FQDESV (CDR2) are obtained from the germline V gene (reference sequence). Comments on this clone: It has no known antigen specificity. No base qualities exist here, and no much larger clone lies one base off it.

The immunoSEQ Assay, a bias-controlled multiplex PCR, was used to amplify TCRbeta CDR3 regions from genomic DNA. Per the original workflow: The number of nucleated cells in each sample was estimated by amplification of reference gene primers within the assay. To quantify the absolute abundance of each unique TCRbeta CDR3 rearrangement, sequence reads were collapsed and filtered. For each sample, productive Simpson clonality was calculated by taking the square root of Simpson's diversity index across productive rearrangements. Imported from immuneACCESS, the table was reduced by TCRdb to in-frame sequences with V and J called. These copies leave out some clones; in studies compared against another copy, an unresolved V gene accounts for under half, and the cause of the remainder is not known. The V and J calls and clone size come from that table; D and trimming were worked out from the DNA. The sample profile shows 400,000 to 450,000 clones; around nine tenths of them were found once. The ten largest clones take up more than 0.7% of the sample.

In Seattle, one collaborating source enrolled patients while the infection was active and tracked those patients longitudinally over the course of disease. Whole blood was collected in K2EDTA tubes by collaborating institutions according to the institutions' own protocols. Collaborator samples were shipped for TCRbeta analysis as frozen whole blood, isolated PBMCs, or DNA extracted from either sample type. Points the paper makes about the study in general: The quantity of clinical and demographic metadata differed by source and by participant and was supplied without curation.

The sequenced material came from peripheral blood. The rearranged segments are TRBV11-1 and TRBJ2-3; 9 middle bases align to TRBD1. The receptor was isolated from a man younger than 35 with COVID-19, enrolled during active disease. The CDR3 sequence is CASSLLRDRVSDTQYF. At the DNA level, the sequence is TGTGCCAGCAGTCTACTTCGGGACAGGGTATCCGATACGCAGTATTTT.